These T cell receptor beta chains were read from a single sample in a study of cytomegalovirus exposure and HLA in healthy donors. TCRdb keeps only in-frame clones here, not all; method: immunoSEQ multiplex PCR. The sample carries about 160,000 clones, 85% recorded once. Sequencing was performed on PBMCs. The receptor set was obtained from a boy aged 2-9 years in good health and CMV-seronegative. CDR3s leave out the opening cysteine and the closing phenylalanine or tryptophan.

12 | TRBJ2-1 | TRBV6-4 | ASSAGRSNNEQF
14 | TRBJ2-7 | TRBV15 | ATSWDTGTGYNEQY
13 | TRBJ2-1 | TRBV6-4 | ASSDSPDRDNEQF
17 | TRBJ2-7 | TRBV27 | ASSNPSGTSGRGTYEQY
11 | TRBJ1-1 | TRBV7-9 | ASREHGAGEAF
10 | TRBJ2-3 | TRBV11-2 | ASSLGQDTQY
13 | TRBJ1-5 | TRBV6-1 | ASSEPSRGNQPQH
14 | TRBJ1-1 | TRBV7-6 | ASSPGQGGDDTEAF
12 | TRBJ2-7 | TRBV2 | ASIRSEGSYEQY
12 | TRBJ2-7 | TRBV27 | ASSLLSRSYEQY
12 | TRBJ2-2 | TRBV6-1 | ASKGDRGTGELF
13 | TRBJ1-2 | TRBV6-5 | ASWNRGPSYYGYT
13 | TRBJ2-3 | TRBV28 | ASSRGWPLTDTQY
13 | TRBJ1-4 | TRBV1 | TSSSRQALGEKLF
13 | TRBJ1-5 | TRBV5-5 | ASSLGGFSNQPQH
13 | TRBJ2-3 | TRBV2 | ASHSLAGGTDTQY
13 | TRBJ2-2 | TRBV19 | ASSIRRATTGELF
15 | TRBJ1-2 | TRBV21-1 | ASSNPRDRPSNYGYT
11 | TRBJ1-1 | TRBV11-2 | ASSRSGSTEAF
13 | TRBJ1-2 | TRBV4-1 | ASKINAGSVRGYT
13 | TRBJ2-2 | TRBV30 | AWRIGGPNTGELF
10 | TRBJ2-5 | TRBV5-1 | ASSTGGKTQY
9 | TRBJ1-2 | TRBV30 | ACSGAGGYT
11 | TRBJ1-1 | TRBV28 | ASTLSQGHEAF
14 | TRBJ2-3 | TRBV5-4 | ASSLDSGSVSDTQY
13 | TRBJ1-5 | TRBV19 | ASNSPSFGNQPQH
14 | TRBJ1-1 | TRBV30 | AWSLWTGAVSAEAF
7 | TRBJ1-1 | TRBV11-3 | ASSFRAF
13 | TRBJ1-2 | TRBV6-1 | ASSEGAGPNYGYT
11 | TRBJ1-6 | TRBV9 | ASSVREGSPLH
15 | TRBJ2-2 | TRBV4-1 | ASSQDLRTGQTGELF
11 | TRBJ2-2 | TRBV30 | AWAQDITGELF
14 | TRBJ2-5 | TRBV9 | ASSVGTSGLGETQY
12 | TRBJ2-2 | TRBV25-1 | ASHSGPNTGELF
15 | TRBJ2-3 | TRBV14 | ASSLPGLAGFTDTQY
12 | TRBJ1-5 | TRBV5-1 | ASSGLHSNQPQH
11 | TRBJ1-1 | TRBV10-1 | ASSELRDTEAF
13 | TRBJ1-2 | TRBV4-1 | ASSQIEDRDYGYT
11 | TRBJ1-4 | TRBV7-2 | ASSFSGGEKLF
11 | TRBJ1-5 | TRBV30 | AWGDRGHQPQH
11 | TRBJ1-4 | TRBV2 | ATGGGEREKLF
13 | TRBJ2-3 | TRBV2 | ASSEEAVGTGTQY
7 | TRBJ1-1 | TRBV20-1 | SPRTEAF
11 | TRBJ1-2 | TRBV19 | ASSGGDNYGYT
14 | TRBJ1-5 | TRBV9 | ASSVEGGRGNQPQH
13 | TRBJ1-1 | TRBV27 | ASSLQTGVSTEAF
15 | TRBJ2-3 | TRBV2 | ASSERGQGLGTDTQY
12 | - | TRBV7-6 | ASSWLAGGGEQY
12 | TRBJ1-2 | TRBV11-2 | ASSLGSQGYGYT
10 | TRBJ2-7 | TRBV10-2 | ASSATGDEQY
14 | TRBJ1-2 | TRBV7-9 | ASSLRSEGRLHGYT
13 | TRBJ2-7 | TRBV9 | ASSAGQASSYEQY
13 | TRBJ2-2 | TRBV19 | ASSAGGRFTGELF
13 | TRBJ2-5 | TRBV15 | ATQGDDLLQETQY
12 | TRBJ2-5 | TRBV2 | ASSGAAGQETQY
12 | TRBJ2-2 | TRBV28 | ASSFRQATGELF
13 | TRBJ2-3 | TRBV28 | ASSPTGGLTDTQY
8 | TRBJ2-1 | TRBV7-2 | ASSLSRSF
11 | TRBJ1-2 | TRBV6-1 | ASSEGGRSGYT